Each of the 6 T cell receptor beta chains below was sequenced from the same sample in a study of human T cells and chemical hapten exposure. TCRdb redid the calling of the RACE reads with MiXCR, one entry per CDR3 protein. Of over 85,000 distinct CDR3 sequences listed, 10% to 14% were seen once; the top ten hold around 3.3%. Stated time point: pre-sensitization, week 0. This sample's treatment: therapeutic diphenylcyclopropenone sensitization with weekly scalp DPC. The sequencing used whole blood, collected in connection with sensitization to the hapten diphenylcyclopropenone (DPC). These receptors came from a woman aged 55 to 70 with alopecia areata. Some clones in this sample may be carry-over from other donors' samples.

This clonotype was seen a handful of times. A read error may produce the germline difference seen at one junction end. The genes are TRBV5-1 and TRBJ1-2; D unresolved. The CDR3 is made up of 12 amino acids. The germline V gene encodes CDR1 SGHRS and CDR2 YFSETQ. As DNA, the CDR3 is TGCGTCAGCAGCCTTGACGACTATGGCTACACCTTC. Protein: CVSSLDDYGYTF.

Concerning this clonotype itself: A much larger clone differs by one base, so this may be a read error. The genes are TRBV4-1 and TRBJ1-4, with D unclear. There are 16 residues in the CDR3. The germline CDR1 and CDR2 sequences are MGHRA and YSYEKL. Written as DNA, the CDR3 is TGCGCCGGCAGCCAAGCGGAAGTCTGGTCTGGTGAAAAACTGTTTTTT. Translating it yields CAGSQAEVWSGEKLFF.

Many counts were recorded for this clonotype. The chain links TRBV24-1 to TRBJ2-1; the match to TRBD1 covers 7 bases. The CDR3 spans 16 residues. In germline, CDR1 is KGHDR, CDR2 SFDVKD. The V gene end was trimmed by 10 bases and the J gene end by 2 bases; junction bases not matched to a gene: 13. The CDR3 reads CATRPFRQGTYNEQFF. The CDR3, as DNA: TGTGCCACTAGACCTTTTAGACAGGGCACCTACAATGAGCAGTTCTTC.

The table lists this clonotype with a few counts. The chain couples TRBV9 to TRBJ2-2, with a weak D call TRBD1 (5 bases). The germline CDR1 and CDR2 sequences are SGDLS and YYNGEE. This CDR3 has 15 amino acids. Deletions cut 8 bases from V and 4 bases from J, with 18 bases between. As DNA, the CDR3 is TGTGCCAGTTCGTACCCCAGGGATGGCACCGGGGAGCTGTTTTTT. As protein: CASSYPRDGTGELFF.

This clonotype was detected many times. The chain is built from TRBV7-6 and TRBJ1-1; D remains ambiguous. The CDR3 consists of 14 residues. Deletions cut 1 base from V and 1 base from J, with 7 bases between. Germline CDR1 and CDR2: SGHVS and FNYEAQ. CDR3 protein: CASSLVAGNTEAFF. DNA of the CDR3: TGTGCCAGCAGCTTAGTTGCAGGGAACACTGAAGCTTTCTTT.

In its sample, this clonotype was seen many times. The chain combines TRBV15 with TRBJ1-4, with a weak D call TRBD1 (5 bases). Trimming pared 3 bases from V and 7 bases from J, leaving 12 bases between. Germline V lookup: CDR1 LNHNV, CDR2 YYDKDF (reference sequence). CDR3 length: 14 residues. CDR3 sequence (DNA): TGTGCCACCAGCAGGGGGGTGGGGAGTGAAAAACTGTTTTTT. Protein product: CATSRGVGSEKLFF.